Each of the 28 T cell receptor beta chains below was sequenced from the same sample in a study of blood T cell repertoires in COVID-19. TCRdb's copy holds only in-frame clones and misses some; the assay was immunoSEQ multiplex PCR. The sample yields approximately 190,000 clones, about 81% seen once. Material for sequencing was peripheral blood. Receptors originate from a woman aged 60-75 years with COVID-19, enrolled during active disease.

This clone was observed a few times. V and J are TRBV6-5 and TRBJ1-1, with 8 bases that match TRBD1. Trimming at V came to 6 bases and at J to 8 bases, leaving 11 bases not matched to a gene. The V gene's germline CDR1 is MNHEY and CDR2 SVGAGI. The CDR3 sequence is 14 residues long. The CDR3 region is CASRFETGGVEAFF. For the CDR3, the DNA is TGTGCCAGCAGGTTCGAAACAGGGGGAGTAGAAGCTTTCTTT.

V is TRBV25-1 and J is TRBJ2-5; TRBD2 is a possible D gene (5 bases). The CDR3 covers 17 residues. Germline V gene sequence: CDR1 MGHDK, CDR2 SYGVNS. V was cut by 2 bases and J by 2 bases, with 18 bases left in between. The CDR3 coding sequence is TGTGCCAGCAGTGAAGGGCTGATTGCAGGAGGTCAAGAGACCCAGTACTTC. This gives the protein CASSEGLIAGGQETQYF. The variable domain in full, completed from reference TRBV25-1 and TRBJ2-5, reads EADIYQTPRYLVIGTGKKITLECSQTMGHDKMYWYQQDPGMELHLIHYSYGVNSTEKGDLSSESTVSRIRTEHFPLTLESARPSHTSQYLCASSEGLIAGGQETQYFGPGTRLLVL.

The CDR3 nucleotides read TGTGCCAGCAGCGTTCGGGACGGGGGTAATTCACCCCTCCACTTT. Its translation: CASSVRDGGNSPLHF. The chain is built from TRBV11-1 and TRBJ1-6, with D maybe TRBD1 (5 bases). V gave up 5 bases and J gave up 6 bases, with 14 bases separating them. The germline CDR1 and CDR2 sequences are SGHAT and FQDESV (reference sequence). The CDR3 covers 15 residues.

This clone was recorded a few times. CDR3 bases: TGTGCCAGCCTTGATTGGCAGGGGCATCAGCCCCAGCATTTT. Protein: CASLDWQGHQPQHF. The rearrangement joins TRBV6-5 to TRBJ1-5, with D perhaps TRBD1 (6 bases). The CDR3 consists of 14 residues. Trimming removed 8 bases from V and 5 bases from J, with 16 bases in between. The germline V gene has CDR1 MNHEY and CDR2 SVGAGI.

J is TRBJ1-2 and V is TRBV6-1; D possibly corresponds to TRBD1 (6 bases). This CDR3 is built from 14 residues. The ends were cut back, 4 bases at V and 0 bases at J, with 9 bases in the middle. Germline values: CDR1 MNHNS, CDR2 SASEGT. The CDR3: CASSGAGANYGYTF. In DNA, the CDR3 is TGTGCCAGCAGTGGAGCAGGGGCTAACTATGGCTACACCTTC.

V and J are TRBV13 and TRBJ2-1; D perhaps matches TRBD2 (5 bases). Germline V gene sequence: CDR1 PRHDT, CDR2 FYEKMQ (reference sequence). The V and J ends lost 5 bases and 0 bases respectively, with 11 bases between them. This CDR3 region has 15 residues. The CDR3 spells CASSTRDYSYNEQFF. Written as DNA, the CDR3 is TGTGCCAGCAGCACTAGGGATTACTCCTACAATGAGCAGTTCTTC.

The rearrangement links TRBV19 to TRBJ2-1; 9 nucleotides line up with TRBD2. The V gene's germline CDR1 is LNHDA and CDR2 SQIVND (reference sequence). The V and J ends lost 5 bases and 4 bases, in that order; junction bases with no gene match: 6. The CDR3 consists of 15 residues. CDR3: CASSYSGGQYNEQFF. The CDR3 nucleotides are TGTGCCAGTAGTTATAGCGGGGGACAATACAATGAGCAGTTCTTC.

The chain is built from TRBV4-1 and TRBJ1-2; no firm D call. Germline CDR1 MGHRA, CDR2 YSYEKL. Deletions cut 4 bases from V and 5 bases from J, with 11 bases between. The CDR3 has 13 residues. CDR3 sequence reads: CASSPPGVYGYTF. Written as DNA, the CDR3 is TGCGCCAGCAGCCCCCCCGGAGTTTATGGCTACACCTTC.

The J gene is TRBJ2-1, the V gene TRBV9; 7 positions match TRBD2. The V segment lost 2 bases and the J segment 6 bases; nucleotides outside the gene matches: 2. The germline gives CDR1 SGDLS, CDR2 YYNGEE. The CDR3 is 13 amino acids. The CDR3 here is CASSVRLANEQFF. CDR3 bases: TGTGCCAGCAGCGTCCGACTAGCCAATGAGCAGTTCTTC.

The chain links TRBV3-1 (or the pseudogene TRBV3-2) to TRBJ1-4; 10 nucleotides line up with TRBD1. CDR1 and CDR2 from the germline V gene are LGHDT and YNNKEL (reference sequence). This CDR3 contains 16 residues. The V segment lost 7 bases and the J segment 3 bases; nucleotides outside the gene matches: 8. Here the CDR3 reads CASTRRDRGPNEKLFF. CDR3 sequence (DNA): TGTGCCAGCACCCGACGGGACAGGGGCCCTAATGAAAAACTGTTTTTT.

This clone was recorded once. This rearrangement joins TRBV5-4 to TRBJ1-1; D gene ambiguous. The V gene lost 4 bases and the J gene lost 0 bases, with 7 bases spanning the gap. Germline CDR1 and CDR2: SGHNT and YYREEE (reference sequence). CDR3 length: 13 amino acids. The CDR3 sequence: CASSRTVNTEAFF. CDR3 DNA sequence: TGTGCCAGCAGCAGGACTGTGAACACTGAAGCTTTCTTT. Looking up the rest from reference TRBV5-4 and TRBJ1-1 gives the full variable domain: ETGVTQSPTHLIKTRGQQVTLRCSSQSGHNTVSWYQQALGQGPQFIFQYYREEENGRGNFPPRFSGLQFPNYSSELNVNALELDDSALYLCASSRTVNTEAFFGQGTRLTVV.

The chain joins TRBV29-1 to TRBJ1-2, with D perhaps TRBD1 (5 bases). V was clipped by 0 bases and J by 5 bases, with 22 bases between them. Germline assignment: CDR1 SQVTM and CDR2 ANQGSEA. The CDR3 totals 17 residues. The CDR3 nucleotides are TGCAGCGTTGAAGATCGAGGGACTACGGGACGGACTTATGGCTACACCTTC. As protein: CSVEDRGTTGRTYGYTF. Using reference TRBV29-1 and TRBJ1-2 for the parts outside the CDR3, the full variable domain is SAVISQKPSRDICQRGTSLTIQCQVDSQVTMMFWYRQQPGQSLTLIATANQGSEATYESGFVIDKFPISRPNLTFSTLTVSNMSPEDSSIYLCSVEDRGTTGRTYGYTFGSGTRLTVV.

This clone showed up just a few times. The CDR3 reads CASSPGTGISQPQHF. The CDR3 coding sequence is TGTGCCAGCAGTCCTGGGACTGGGATAAGTCAGCCCCAGCATTTT. The gene calls are TRBV28 and TRBJ1-5; tentative D call: TRBD1 (5 bases). The ends were cut back, 5 bases at V and 6 bases at J, with 17 bases in the middle. The germline V gene encodes CDR1 MDHEN and CDR2 SYDVKM. The CDR3 loop spans 15 amino acids.

The rearrangement links TRBV5-1 to TRBJ2-5; 13 bases fit TRBD2. Germline-derived CDR1 and CDR2 are SGHRS and YFSETQ. The CDR3 consists of 18 residues. Trimming removed 2 bases from V and 2 bases from J; junction bases left unmatched: 9. CDR3 region: CASSLLGLAGRSQETQYF. In DNA form, the CDR3 reads TGCGCCAGCAGCTTATTGGGACTAGCGGGACGAAGTCAAGAGACCCAGTACTTC.

This clone was seen a handful of times. Additional DNA sequences in this sample encode the identical CDR3. V gene TRBV5-8 combines with J gene TRBJ2-1, with 8 bases matching TRBD2. The CDR3 consists of 15 residues. The trim removed 0 bases at V and 2 bases at J, leaving 1 base unmatched. Germline-derived CDR1 and CDR2 are SGHTS and YDEGEE. The CDR3 is CASSLGSGTYNEQFF. In DNA form, the CDR3 reads TGTGCCAGCAGCTTGGGTAGCGGGACCTACAATGAGCAGTTCTTC.

The chain employs TRBV9 and TRBJ1-1, with TRBD1 as a possible D gene (6 bases). Trimming cost V 2 bases and J 5 bases, with 19 bases left between them. The CDR3 length is 16 residues. Germline V gene lookup returns CDR1 SGDLS and CDR2 YYNGEE. CDR3 nucleotide sequence: TGTGCCAGCAGCGTTGGGCCCCCAGGGCAGGGGACTGAAGCTTTCTTT. This codes for CASSVGPPGQGTEAFF.

The V gene is TRBV5-1, the J gene TRBJ2-7; 7 bases map to TRBD1. V was clipped by 4 bases and J by 3 bases; unmatched bases: 7. The germline gives CDR1 SGHRS, CDR2 YFSETQ. This CDR3 is 14 amino acids long. CDR3 in DNA: TGCGCCAGCAGCGTACCGGGACAGAACTACGAGCAGTACTTC. This gives the protein CASSVPGQNYEQYF.

The J gene is TRBJ2-2, the V gene TRBV7-9; 10 nucleotides align to TRBD2. Germline CDR1 SEHNR, CDR2 FQNEAQ (reference sequence). There are 16 residues in the CDR3. Trimming cost V 3 bases and J 5 bases; bases outside gene matches: 6. The CDR3 DNA sequence: TGTGCCAGCAGCTTGATAGCGGGAGGAGGAACCGGGGAGCTGTTTTTT. The encoded protein is CASSLIAGGGTGELFF.

CDR3 region: CASSFGSRDTEAFF. DNA for the CDR3: TGCGCCAGCAGCTTCGGTTCCAGGGACACTGAAGCTTTCTTT. This chain joins TRBV5-1 and TRBJ1-1; possibly TRBD1 for D (5 bases). V gave up 2 bases and J gave up 3 bases, with 11 bases separating them. Germline V gives CDR1 SGHRS, CDR2 YFSETQ. The CDR3 has 14 amino acids.

The V and J genes are TRBV5-1 and TRBJ1-5; 7 bases map to TRBD1. From germline, CDR1 is SGHRS and CDR2 YFSETQ. The CDR3 loop spans 14 amino acids. V was clipped by 0 bases and J by 6 bases; unmatched bases: 3. CDR3 amino acids: CASSLVGGGQPQHF. DNA for the CDR3: TGCGCCAGCAGCTTGGTAGGGGGCGGTCAGCCCCAGCATTTT.

This clone appeared once. This chain uses TRBV7-3 with TRBJ1-6; D gene ambiguous. Between the trimmed V and J ends, which lost 1 base and 7 bases, there was a span of 11 bases. The V gene's germline CDR1 is SGHTA and CDR2 FQGTGA. This CDR3 spans 15 amino acids. The CDR3 region has the DNA TGTGCCAGCAGCTTAATGGGTGGAGGGAATTCACCCCTCCACTTT. Translating gives CASSLMGGGNSPLHF.

The J gene is TRBJ2-2, the V gene TRBV9; 9 bases are a match to TRBD1. Germline CDR1 reads SGDLS; CDR2 reads YYNGEE. Trimming removed 3 bases from V and 3 bases from J; junction bases left unmatched: 9. This CDR3 region has 17 residues. CDR3 sequence reads: CASSARQGGSDTGELFF. The CDR3 region has the DNA TGTGCCAGCAGCGCCCGACAGGGGGGGTCGGACACCGGGGAGCTGTTTTTT.

This chain joins TRBV2 and TRBJ1-1; 8 bases fit TRBD1. This CDR3 comprises 13 residues. The germline V gene has CDR1 SNHLY and CDR2 FYNNEI. V was clipped by 5 bases and J by 1 base; unmatched bases: 0. This CDR3 is CASSQGANTEAFF. In nucleotides, the CDR3 is TGTGCCAGCAGTCAGGGGGCGAACACTGAAGCTTTCTTT. Using reference TRBV2 and TRBJ1-1 for the parts outside the CDR3, the full variable domain is EPEVTQTPSHQVTQMGQEVILRCVPISNHLYFYWYRQILGQKVEFLVSFYNNEISEKSEIFDDQFSVERPDGSNFTLKIRSTKLEDSAMYFCASSQGANTEAFFGQGTRLTVV.

This rearrangement joins TRBV18 to TRBJ1-2, with no clear D. CDR3 size: 13 residues. The V gene's germline CDR1 is KGHSH and CDR2 LQKENI. V lost 3 bases and J 3 bases, leaving 8 bases between the germline ends. CDR3 residues: CASSPTDYYGYTF. The CDR3 nucleotides are TGTGCCAGCTCACCGACTGATTACTATGGCTACACCTTC. The full variable domain, completed using reference TRBV18 and TRBJ1-2, is NAGVMQNPRHLVRRRGQEARLRCSPMKGHSHVYWYRQLPEEGLKFMVYLQKENIIDESGMPKERFSAEFPKEGPSILRIQQVVRGDSAAYFCASSPTDYYGYTFGSGTRLTVV.

With respect to this clone: Other DNA variants within this sample encode the same CDR3. The chain has TRBV18 and TRBJ2-2, with a possible D match to TRBD1 (5 bases). The CDR3 loop spans 15 amino acids. V was shortened by 3 bases and J by 0 bases, with 8 bases between the two germline ends. Germline V gene sequence: CDR1 KGHSH, CDR2 LQKENI. This CDR3 reads CASSPRQTNTGELFF. The CDR3 DNA is TGTGCCAGCTCACCGAGACAGACGAACACCGGGGAGCTGTTTTTT.

V and J are TRBV5-1 and TRBJ2-7; 8 positions agree with TRBD1. V lost 5 bases, J lost 2 bases, and 3 bases stayed unmatched. The V gene's germline CDR1 is SGHRS and CDR2 YFSETQ. The CDR3 runs to 13 residues. The CDR3 loop reads CASRLDRAYEQYV. The CDR3 DNA sequence: TGCGCCAGCAGACTGGACAGGGCCTACGAGCAGTACGTC.

The V gene is TRBV11-2, the J gene TRBJ2-3, with TRBD2 matching 8 bases. This CDR3 contains 15 residues. After removal of 1 base from V and 4 bases from J, the junction contained 4 bases not matched to a gene. The germline V gene has CDR1 SGHAT and CDR2 FQNNGV. Here the CDR3 DNA reads TGTGCCAGCAGCTTAGCCCTAGCGGGCTCAGATACGCAGTATTTT. Its translation is CASSLALAGSDTQYF.

V gene TRBV2 combines with J gene TRBJ2-3, with 9 positions matching TRBD1. The germline V gene has CDR1 SNHLY and CDR2 FYNNEI. The CDR3 has 14 amino acids. Germline trimming cut 10 bases from V and 3 bases from J; bases unmatched to any gene: 8. The DNA of the CDR3 is TGTGCCACCCAGAACGACAGGGGGACAGATACGCAGTATTTT. This gives the protein CATQNDRGTDTQYF. The whole variable domain, filled in from reference TRBV2 and TRBJ2-3, reads EPEVTQTPSHQVTQMGQEVILRCVPISNHLYFYWYRQILGQKVEFLVSFYNNEISEKSEIFDDQFSVERPDGSNFTLKIRSTKLEDSAMYFCATQNDRGTDTQYFGPGTRLTVL.